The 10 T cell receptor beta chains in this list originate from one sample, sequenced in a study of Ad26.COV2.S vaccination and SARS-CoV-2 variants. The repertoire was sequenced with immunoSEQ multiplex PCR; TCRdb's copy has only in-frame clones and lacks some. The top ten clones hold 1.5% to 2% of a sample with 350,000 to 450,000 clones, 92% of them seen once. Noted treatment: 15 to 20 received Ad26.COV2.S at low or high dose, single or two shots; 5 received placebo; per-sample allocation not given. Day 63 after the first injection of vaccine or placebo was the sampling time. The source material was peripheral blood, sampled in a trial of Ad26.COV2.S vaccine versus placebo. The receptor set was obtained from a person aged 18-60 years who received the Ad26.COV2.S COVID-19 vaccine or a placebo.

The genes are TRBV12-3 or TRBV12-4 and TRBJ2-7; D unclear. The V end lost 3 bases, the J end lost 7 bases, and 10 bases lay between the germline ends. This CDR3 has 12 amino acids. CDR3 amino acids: CASSFAQAEQYF. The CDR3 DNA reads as TGTGCCAGCAGTTTCGCCCAGGCAGAGCAGTACTTC.

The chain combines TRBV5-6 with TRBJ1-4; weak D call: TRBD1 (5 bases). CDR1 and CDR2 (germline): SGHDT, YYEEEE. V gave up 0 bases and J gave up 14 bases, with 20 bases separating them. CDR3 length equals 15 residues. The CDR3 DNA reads TGTGCCAGCAGCTTGGAAGGCAGGGCCTGGAGCCGGCTGTTTTTT. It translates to CASSLEGRAWSRLFF.

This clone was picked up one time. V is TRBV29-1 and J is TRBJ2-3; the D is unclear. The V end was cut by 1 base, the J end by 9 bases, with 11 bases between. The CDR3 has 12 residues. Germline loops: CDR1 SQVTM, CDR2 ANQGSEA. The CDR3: CSVEAMAKTQYF. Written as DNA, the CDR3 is TGCAGCGTTGAAGCTATGGCGAAAACGCAGTATTTT.

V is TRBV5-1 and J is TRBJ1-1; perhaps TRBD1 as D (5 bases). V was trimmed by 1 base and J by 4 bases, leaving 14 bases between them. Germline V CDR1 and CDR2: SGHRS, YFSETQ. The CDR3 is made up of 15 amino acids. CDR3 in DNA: TGCGCCAGCAGCTTGTCGGGCGTTGGGGGCACTGAAGCTTTCTTT. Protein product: CASSLSGVGGTEAFF.

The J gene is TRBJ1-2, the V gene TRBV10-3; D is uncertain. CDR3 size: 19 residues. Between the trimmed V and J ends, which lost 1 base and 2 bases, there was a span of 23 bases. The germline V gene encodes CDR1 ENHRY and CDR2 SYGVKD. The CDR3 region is CAISELSGSTRTANYGYTF. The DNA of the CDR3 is TGTGCCATCAGTGAGTTGAGCGGAAGCACCCGGACGGCAAACTATGGCTACACCTTC.

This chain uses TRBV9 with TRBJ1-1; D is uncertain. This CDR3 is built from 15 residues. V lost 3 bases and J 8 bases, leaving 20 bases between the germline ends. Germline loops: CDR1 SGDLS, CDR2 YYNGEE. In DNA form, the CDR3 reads TGTGCCAGCAGCGGACACCCCCAGGAGCGTTTCGAAGCTTTCTTT. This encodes CASSGHPQERFEAFF.

This chain's CDR3 is CASSLYWGGASTNTGELFF. The CDR3 DNA is TGTGCCAGCAGCTTGTATTGGGGTGGGGCCTCGACGAACACCGGGGAGCTGTTTTTT. The chain is built from TRBV7-8 and TRBJ2-2; possible D gene TRBD1, 5 bases. Germline V CDR1 and CDR2: SGHVS, FQNEAQ. Trimming took 3 bases from V and 0 from J, leaving 20 bases between them. CDR3 length: 19 residues. The variable domain in full, completed from reference TRBV7-8 and TRBJ2-2, reads GAGVSQSPRYKVAKRGQDVALRCDPISGHVSLFWYQQALGQGPEFLTYFQNEAQLDKSGLPSDRFFAERPEGSVSTLKIQRTQQEDSAVYLCASSLYWGGASTNTGELFFGEGSRLTVL.

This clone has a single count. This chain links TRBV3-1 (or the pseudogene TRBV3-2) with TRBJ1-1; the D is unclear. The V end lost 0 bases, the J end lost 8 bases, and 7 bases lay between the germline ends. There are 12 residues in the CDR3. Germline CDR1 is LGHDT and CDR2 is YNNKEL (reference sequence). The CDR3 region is CASSQEWVEAFF. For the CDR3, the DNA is TGTGCCAGCAGCCAAGAGTGGGTCGAAGCTTTCTTT.

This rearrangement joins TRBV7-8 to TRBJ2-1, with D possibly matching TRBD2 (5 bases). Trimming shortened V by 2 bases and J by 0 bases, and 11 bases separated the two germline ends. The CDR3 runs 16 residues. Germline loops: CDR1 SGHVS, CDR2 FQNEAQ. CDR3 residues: CASSLYLGSSYNEQFF. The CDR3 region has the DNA TGTGCCAGCAGCTTATACTTGGGGAGCTCCTACAATGAGCAGTTCTTC.

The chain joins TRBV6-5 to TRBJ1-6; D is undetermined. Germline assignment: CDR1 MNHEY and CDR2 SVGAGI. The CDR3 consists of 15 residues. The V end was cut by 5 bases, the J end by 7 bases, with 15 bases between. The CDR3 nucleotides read TGTGCCAGCAGTCCGGGGTTTCTGAACAATTCACCCCTCCACTTT. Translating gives CASSPGFLNNSPLHF.